The 30 T cell receptor beta chains in this list originate from one sample, sequenced in a study of shared clonotypes between healthy human individuals. Profiling relied on immunoSEQ multiplex PCR, and the TCRdb table lists in-frame clones only, not all of them. In the table there are fewer than 1 million clones, approximately 96% of which are singletons. Terminally differentiated effector memory CD45RA+ cells were excluded from the naive CD8 cells, which were CD45RO-negative and positively selected for CCR7. The source material was naive CD8+ T cells sorted from blood. The receptor source for this set is a man aged 25-45 years in good health.

This CDR3 is CASRQPTSGRDEQFF. The CDR3 coding sequence is TGTGCCAGCAGGCAGCCGACTAGCGGGAGGGATGAGCAGTTCTTC. The V call is TRBV2, the J call TRBJ2-1; TRBD2 agrees at 14 bases. The ends lost 6 bases at V and 8 bases at J; junction bases unmatched: 6. The CDR3 runs 15 residues. Germline V gene sequence: CDR1 SNHLY, CDR2 FYNNEI.

The CDR3 sequence: CASSQFTGMNTEAFF. In nucleotides, the CDR3 is TGTGCCAGCAGCCAGTTCACAGGGATGAACACTGAAGCTTTCTTT. The chain recombines TRBV11-2 with TRBJ1-1; D is possibly TRBD1 (6 bases). Germline V CDR1 and CDR2: SGHAT, FQNNGV. Trimming left V 5 bases short and J 0 bases short, with 13 bases between. The CDR3 is 15 amino acids.

This clone has more than one count but fewer than ten. The chain joins TRBV13 to TRBJ2-7, with D unclear. Trimming pared 1 base from V and 5 bases from J, leaving 15 bases between. From germline, CDR1 is PRHDT and CDR2 FYEKMQ (reference sequence). The CDR3 length is 15 residues. The CDR3 DNA reads TGTGCCAGCAGCTTAGTCCAGGAAAAGGGCGACGAGCAGTACTTC. Protein product: CASSLVQEKGDEQYF.

The chain carries TRBV10-1 and TRBJ2-2; D remains unclear. The CDR3 has 13 residues. Germline CDR1 reads WNHNN; CDR2 reads SYGVQD (reference sequence). The V end was cut by 8 bases, the J end by 7 bases, with 14 bases between. CDR3 sequence: CASSFEVDGELFF. The CDR3 DNA follows: TGCGCCAGCTCGTTTGAGGTTGACGGGGAGCTGTTTTTT.

The chain employs TRBV5-1 and TRBJ2-5; the D is unclear. The V end was cut by 3 bases, the J end by 1 base, with 19 bases between. The germline CDR1 and CDR2 sequences are SGHRS and YFSETQ. The CDR3 runs to 17 residues. The CDR3 bases are TGCGCCAGCAGCTGGCGGCCCAAGACCTCCCCCCAAGAGACCCAGTACTTC. Its protein product is CASSWRPKTSPQETQYF.

The rearrangement joins TRBV18 to TRBJ1-5; TRBD1 might be the D (6 bases). The germline gives CDR1 KGHSH, CDR2 LQKENI. This CDR3 region has 17 residues. Trimming cost V 3 bases and J 2 bases, with 17 bases left between them. The CDR3 sequence is CASSPAGAGSGNQPQHF. DNA of the CDR3: TGTGCCAGCTCACCGGCAGGGGCAGGGTCGGGCAATCAGCCCCAGCATTTT.

This clone came up once. The chain links TRBV10-3 to TRBJ2-7; D is perhaps TRBD2 (7 bases). Trimming stripped 7 bases from V and 4 bases from J, with 17 bases between. The germline gives CDR1 ENHRY, CDR2 SYGVKD. The CDR3 runs to 14 residues. The CDR3 sequence: CAIKGGAEIYEQYF. CDR3 bases: TGTGCCATCAAGGGGGGGGCAGAGATATACGAGCAGTACTTC.

This chain's CDR3 is CASSLPGASNYGYTF. The CDR3 DNA reads TGTGCCAGCAGCTTACCCGGGGCCTCTAACTATGGCTACACCTTC. The V gene is TRBV11-2, the J gene TRBJ1-2, with a tentative D call TRBD1 (5 bases). Trimming cost V 2 bases and J 0 bases, with 10 bases left between them. The CDR3 is made up of 15 amino acids. Germline CDR1 is SGHAT and CDR2 is FQNNGV.

The chain links TRBV7-9 to TRBJ2-7; tentatively, D is TRBD2 (6 bases). V was trimmed by 3 bases and J by 0 bases, leaving 24 bases between them. Germline CDR1 is SEHNR and CDR2 is FQNEAQ (reference sequence). This CDR3 region has 19 residues. The CDR3 here is CASSFGGENVGRSSYEQYF. The DNA for the CDR3 is TGTGCCAGCAGCTTCGGAGGGGAAAACGTGGGCAGGAGCTCCTACGAGCAGTACTTC.

J is TRBJ2-7 and V is TRBV19; D could derive from TRBD1 or TRBD2 (5 bases each). Germline V lookup: CDR1 LNHDA, CDR2 SQIVND (reference sequence). The CDR3 consists of 17 residues. Trimming stripped 3 bases from V and 2 bases from J, with 20 bases between. The CDR3 is CASSIGEGPSPTYEQYF. The CDR3 nucleotides read TGTGCCAGTAGTATCGGTGAGGGGCCGTCCCCTACCTACGAGCAGTACTTC. Using reference TRBV19 and TRBJ2-7 for the parts outside the CDR3, the full variable domain is DGGITQSPKYLFRKEGQNVTLSCEQNLNHDAMYWYRQDPGQGLRLIYYSQIVNDFQKGDIAEGYSVSREKKESFPLTVTSAQKNPTAFYLCASSIGEGPSPTYEQYFGPGTRLTVT.

The chain joins TRBV25-1 to TRBJ2-7, with 9 bases identical to TRBD1. V gave up 6 bases and J gave up 1 base; unmatched junction bases: 4. Per germline, CDR1 MGHDK and CDR2 SYGVNS. The CDR3 covers 14 residues. CDR3 bases: TGTGCCAGCAGAGGACAGGGGACTTCCTACGAGCAGTACTTC. It yields the protein CASRGQGTSYEQYF.

In the case of this clone: Sequence at one end of the junction differs from germline and may be a read error. V and J are TRBV4-2 and TRBJ2-7; 8 nucleotides match TRBD2. The CDR3 is 14 amino acids. CDR1 LGHNA and CDR2 YNFKEQ come from the germline V gene. This CDR3 is CASSHPGRVDEQYF. CDR3 in DNA: TGTGCCAGTAGCCACCCCGGGAGGGTCGACGAGCAGTACTTC.

The chain carries TRBV28 and TRBJ1-1, with a weak D call TRBD1 (5 bases). V was clipped by 7 bases and J by 4 bases, with 25 bases between them. Germline CDR1 MDHEN, CDR2 SYDVKM. This CDR3 is 17 amino acids long. For the CDR3, the DNA is TGTGCCAGCAACCAGCTCCTTACCGGGACTACGGGCACTGAAGCTTTCTTT. Its protein is CASNQLLTGTTGTEAFF.

The chain links TRBV28 to TRBJ1-5; D may be TRBD1 (6 bases). There are 14 residues in the CDR3. Germline values: CDR1 MDHEN, CDR2 SYDVKM. Between the trimmed V and J ends, which lost 1 base and 7 bases, there was a span of 11 bases. The CDR3 spells CASSLSGAGQPQHF. The CDR3 DNA reads as TGTGCCAGCAGTTTATCAGGGGCCGGGCAGCCCCAGCATTTT.

This clone was recorded once. The chain has TRBV27 and TRBJ1-3; TRBD1 is a possible D gene (5 bases). Germline CDR1 and CDR2: MNHEY and SMNVEV (reference sequence). The CDR3 totals 13 residues. Trimming took off 2 bases at V and 8 bases at J, with 10 bases between the two ends. This CDR3 reads CASSLGQGYTIYF. CDR3 bases: TGTGCCAGCAGTTTAGGGCAGGGCTACACCATATATTTT.

The chain links TRBV27 to TRBJ2-7; 8 positions agree with TRBD1. V trimming: 5 bases; J trimming: 0 bases; junction bases outside the gene matches: 9. The CDR3 covers 16 residues. Germline V CDR1 and CDR2: MNHEY, SMNVEV (reference sequence). The CDR3 sequence: CASSSYRGEASYEQYF. In DNA form, the CDR3 reads TGTGCCAGCAGTAGTTACAGGGGGGAAGCCTCCTACGAGCAGTACTTC.

The genes are TRBV27 and TRBJ2-4, with TRBD1 identical over 7 bases. Germline values: CDR1 MNHEY, CDR2 SMNVEV (reference sequence). The CDR3 is made up of 18 amino acids. With V trimmed by 5 bases and J by 0 bases, 13 bases remained unmatched. CDR3 DNA: TGTGCCAGCAGTCCAGCCAGGGCAGGGGGTTTAGCCAAAAACATTCAGTACTTC. It is translated as CASSPARAGGLAKNIQYF.

This clone was counted once. The chain employs TRBV7-6 and TRBJ2-2; D remains ambiguous. Germline V CDR1 and CDR2: SGHVS, FNYEAQ. Between the trimmed V and J ends, which lost 5 bases and 4 bases, there was a span of 5 bases. CDR3 length: 12 residues. The CDR3 DNA reads TGTGCCAGCAGCACCGGCACCGGGGAGCTGTTTTTT. This sequence encodes CASSTGTGELFF.

The CDR3 region has the DNA TGTGCCAGCAGCAATACGACAGGGTACTTGAACACTGAAGCTTTCTTT. Its translation is CASSNTTGYLNTEAFF. V is TRBV27 and J is TRBJ1-1; the match to TRBD1 covers 7 bases. The CDR3 contains 16 residues. V was pared by 6 bases and J by 0 bases, with 10 bases of the junction left unmatched. Germline V gene sequence: CDR1 MNHEY, CDR2 SMNVEV (reference sequence).

The rearrangement joins TRBV10-3 to TRBJ2-1; D remains ambiguous. Germline values: CDR1 ENHRY, CDR2 SYGVKD. Trimming shortened V by 8 bases and J by 8 bases, and 7 bases separated the two germline ends. The CDR3 has 10 amino acids. The CDR3 nucleotides read TGTGCCATCGGTTCTGATGAGCAGTTCTTC. Translating gives CAIGSDEQFF.

J is TRBJ2-3 and V is TRBV4-1; possible D gene TRBD2, 6 bases. Trimming removed 3 bases from V and 4 bases from J, with 8 bases in between. The CDR3 totals 13 residues. CDR1 and CDR2 from the germline V gene are MGHRA and YSYEKL. The CDR3 nucleotides read TGCGCCAGCAGCCAGGGAGGACCAGATACGCAGTATTTT. Translating gives CASSQGGPDTQYF.

The V call is TRBV6-5, the J call TRBJ2-3, with a weak D call TRBD2 (5 bases). From germline, CDR1 is MNHEY and CDR2 SVGAGI. Trimming removed 0 bases from V and 0 bases from J, with 10 bases in between. CDR3 length: 16 residues. Here the CDR3 DNA reads TGTGCCAGCAGTTACTCATCGCGGGCTAGCACAGATACGCAGTATTTT. Residues: CASSYSSRASTDTQYF.

A single count supports this clone. The rearrangement joins TRBV7-9 to TRBJ2-5; TRBD2 aligns across 8 bases. After removal of 5 bases from V and 5 bases from J, the junction contained 16 bases not matched to a gene. Germline V gene lookup returns CDR1 SEHNR and CDR2 FQNEAQ (reference sequence). The CDR3 runs 17 residues. CDR3 sequence: CASSERGGSRFFETQYF. The CDR3 DNA is TGTGCCAGCAGCGAACGCGGGGGGTCCCGATTTTTCGAGACCCAGTACTTC.

The V gene is TRBV4-3, the J gene TRBJ2-1; weak D call: TRBD1 (6 bases). Germline-derived CDR1 and CDR2 are LGHNA and YSLEER. This CDR3 has 17 amino acids. The ends were cut back, 1 base at V and 7 bases at J, with 20 bases in the middle. CDR3 nucleotides: TGCGCCAGCAGCCAAGGGCGTGGGGGCCTCTTTGTAAATGAGCAGTTCTTC. Its protein product is CASSQGRGGLFVNEQFF.

This chain links TRBV4-1 with TRBJ2-1; D gene unclear. The CDR3 is made up of 14 amino acids. Trimming removed 0 bases from V and 3 bases from J, with 6 bases in between. Germline V lookup: CDR1 MGHRA, CDR2 YSYEKL. The CDR3 loop is CASSQDMFYNEQFF. The CDR3 DNA sequence: TGCGCCAGCAGCCAAGATATGTTCTACAATGAGCAGTTCTTC.

This clone was detected once. The J gene is TRBJ2-7, the V gene TRBV10-1; 10 bases map to TRBD2. The ends lost 3 bases at V and 2 bases at J; junction bases unmatched: 4. The CDR3 is 15 amino acids. Germline V lookup: CDR1 WNHNN, CDR2 SYGVQD (reference sequence). The CDR3 protein is CASSETSGAPYEQYF. In DNA, the CDR3 is TGCGCCAGCAGTGAAACTAGCGGGGCACCCTACGAGCAGTACTTC.

On this clone: At one boundary the junction diverges from the germline segment, which might be a read error. The chain has TRBV7-7 and TRBJ2-7; 15 bases agree with TRBD2. The germline V gene has CDR1 SSHAT and CDR2 FNYEAQ (reference sequence). This CDR3 contains 16 residues. The CDR3 region has the DNA TGTGCTAGCAGCAAGGGACTAGCGGGAGGAACGTACGAGCAGTACTTC. It is translated as CASSKGLAGGTYEQYF.

The chain combines TRBV2 with TRBJ2-7; tentative D call: TRBD1 (6 bases). Germline lookup yields CDR1 SNHLY and CDR2 FYNNEI. This CDR3 spans 14 amino acids. With 7 bases removed from V and 2 bases from J, the gap between germline ends came to 15 bases. The DNA for the CDR3 is TGTGCCAGCACCGACCCGGACAGCGCCTACGAGCAGTACTTC. Its translation: CASTDPDSAYEQYF.

The chain joins TRBV27 to TRBJ2-7; no firm D call. The germline V and J ends were trimmed by 3 bases and 4 bases, with 16 bases remaining between them. The CDR3 totals 15 residues. Germline CDR1 and CDR2: MNHEY and SMNVEV (reference sequence). The CDR3 here is CASSFSRNGRYEQYF. As DNA, the CDR3 is TGTGCCAGCAGTTTTTCCCGTAATGGTAGATACGAGCAGTACTTC.

This clone was seen only once. The chain uses TRBV28 and TRBJ2-2; TRBD1 matches at 8 bases. This CDR3 contains 15 residues. V shed 6 bases, J shed 4 bases, and the junction held 7 bases outside the gene matches. Looked up from germline, CDR1 is MDHEN and CDR2 is SYDVKM. CDR3 amino acids: CASRTYRGATGELFF. CDR3 bases: TGTGCCAGCAGGACGTACAGGGGGGCCACCGGGGAGCTGTTTTTT.